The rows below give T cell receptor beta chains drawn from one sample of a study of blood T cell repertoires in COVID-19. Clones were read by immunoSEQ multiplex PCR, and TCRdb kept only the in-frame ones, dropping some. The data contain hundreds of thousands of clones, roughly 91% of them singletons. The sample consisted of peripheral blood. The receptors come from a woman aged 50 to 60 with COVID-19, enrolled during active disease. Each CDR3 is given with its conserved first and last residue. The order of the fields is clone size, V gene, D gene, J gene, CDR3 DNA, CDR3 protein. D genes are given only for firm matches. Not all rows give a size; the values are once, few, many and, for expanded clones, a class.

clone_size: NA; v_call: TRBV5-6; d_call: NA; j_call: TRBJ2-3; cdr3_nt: TGTGCCAGCAGCCCGGAGCCAGGGAACAAACTGCATGTAGATACGCAGTATTTT; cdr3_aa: CASSPEPGNKLHVDTQYF
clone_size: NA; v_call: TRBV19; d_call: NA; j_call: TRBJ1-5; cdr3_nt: TGTGCCAGTTCCCGGGGTCACAATCAGCCCCAGCATTTT; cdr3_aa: CASSRGHNQPQHF
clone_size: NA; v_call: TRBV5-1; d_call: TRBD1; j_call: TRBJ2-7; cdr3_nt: TGCGCCAGCAGCCCAGTTCAGCAGGGGGTTTACGAGCAGTACTTC; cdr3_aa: CASSPVQQGVYEQYF
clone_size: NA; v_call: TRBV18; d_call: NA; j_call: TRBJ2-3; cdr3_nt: TGTGCCAGCTCACCAATAGCGAGCACAGATACGCAGTATTTT; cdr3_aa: CASSPIASTDTQYF
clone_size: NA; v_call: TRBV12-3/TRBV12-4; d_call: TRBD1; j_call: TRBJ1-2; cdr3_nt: TGTGCCAGCAGTTTACCCCAGGGGGCTCGCTACACCTTC; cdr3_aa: CASSLPQGARYTF
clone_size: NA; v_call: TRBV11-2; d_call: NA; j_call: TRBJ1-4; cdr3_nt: TGTGCCAGCAGCTTACTGCGGGGCGAAAAACTGTTTTTT; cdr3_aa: CASSLLRGEKLFF
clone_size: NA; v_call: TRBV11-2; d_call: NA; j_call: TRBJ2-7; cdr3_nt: TGTGCCAGCAGCCAGGAGGGGGGGGCGACCTTGGGTGAGCAGTACTTC; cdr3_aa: CASSQEGGATLGEQYF
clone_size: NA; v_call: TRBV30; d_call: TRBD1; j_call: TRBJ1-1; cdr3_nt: TGTGCCTGCCAACCGGGACAGGGTTTGGGCACTGAAGCTTTCTTT; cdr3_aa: CACQPGQGLGTEAFF
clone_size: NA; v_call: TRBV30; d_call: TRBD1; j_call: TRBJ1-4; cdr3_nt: TGTGCCTGGAAACAGGGGAGTATTAATGAAAAACTGTTTTTT; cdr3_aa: CAWKQGSINEKLFF
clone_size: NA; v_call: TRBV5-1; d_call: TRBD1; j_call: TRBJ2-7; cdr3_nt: TGCGCCAGCAGCTCAAAACAGGGGGCCCGCTACGAGCAGTACTTC; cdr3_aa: CASSSKQGARYEQYF
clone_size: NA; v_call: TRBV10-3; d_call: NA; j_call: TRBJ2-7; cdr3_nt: TGTGCCATCAGCGCCGGGACTGAGTCCTACGAGCAGTACTTC; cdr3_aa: CAISAGTESYEQYF
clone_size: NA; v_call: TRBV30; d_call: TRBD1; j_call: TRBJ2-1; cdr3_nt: TGTGCCTGGAGTGTTGGGACAGAGACTTGGGAGCAGTTCTTC; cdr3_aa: CAWSVGTETWEQFF
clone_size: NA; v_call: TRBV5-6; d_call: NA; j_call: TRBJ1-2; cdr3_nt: TGTGCCAGCAGCTCCCCCAGGGGCAGGTCGGCGGAGGGCTACACCTTC; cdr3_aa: CASSSPRGRSAEGYTF
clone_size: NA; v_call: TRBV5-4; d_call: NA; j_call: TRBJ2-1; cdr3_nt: TGTGCCAGCAAAAGGGGGAACAATGAGCAGTTCTTC; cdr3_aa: CASKRGNNEQFF
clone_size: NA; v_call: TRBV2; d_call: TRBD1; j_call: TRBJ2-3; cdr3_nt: TGTGCCAGCCTCAGGGGCAAAGACAGGGGGAAGCAGTATTTT; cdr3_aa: CASLRGKDRGKQYF
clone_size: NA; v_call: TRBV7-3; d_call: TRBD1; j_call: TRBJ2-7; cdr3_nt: TGTGCCAGCAGCTTAATGGGACAGGGTCAGGAGCAGTACTTC; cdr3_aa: CASSLMGQGQEQYF
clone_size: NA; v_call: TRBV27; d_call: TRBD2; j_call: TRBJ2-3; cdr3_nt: TGTGCCAGCAGTTTCCTAGCGGGGGGGTCATCGGATACGCAGTATTTT; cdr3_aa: CASSFLAGGSSDTQYF
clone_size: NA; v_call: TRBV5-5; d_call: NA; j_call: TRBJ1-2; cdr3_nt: TGTGCCAGCAGCTTGGACGGTAGCGGTTTCTATGGCTACACCTTC; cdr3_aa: CASSLDGSGFYGYTF
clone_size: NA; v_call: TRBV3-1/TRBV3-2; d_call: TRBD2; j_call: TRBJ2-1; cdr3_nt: TGTGCCAGCAGCCAAATTAGCGGGGGGACGGATGAGCAGTTCTTC; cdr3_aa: CASSQISGGTDEQFF
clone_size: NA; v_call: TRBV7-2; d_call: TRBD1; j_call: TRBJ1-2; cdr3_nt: TGTGCCAGCAGCTCCCCGACAGGGGGTGGCTACACCTTC; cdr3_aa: CASSSPTGGGYTF
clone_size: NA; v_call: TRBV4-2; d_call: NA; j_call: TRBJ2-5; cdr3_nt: TGTGCCAGCAGCCAAGGCGGAGACCGACAAGAGACCCAGTACTTC; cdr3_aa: CASSQGGDRQETQYF
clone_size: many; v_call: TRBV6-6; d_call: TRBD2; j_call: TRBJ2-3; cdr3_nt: TGTGCCAGCATCCATAGCGGGGGGAACACAGATACGCAGTATTTT; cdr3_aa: CASIHSGGNTDTQYF
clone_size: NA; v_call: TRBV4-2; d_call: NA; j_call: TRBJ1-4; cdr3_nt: TGTGCCAGCAGGCCCAGGCTCACTAATGAAAAACTGTTTTTT; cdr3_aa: CASRPRLTNEKLFF
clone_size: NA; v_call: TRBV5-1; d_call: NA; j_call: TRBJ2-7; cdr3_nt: TGCGCCAGCAGCTTAAGCTCTGTTATGGGAGGATCACACGAGCAGTACTTC; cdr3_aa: CASSLSSVMGGSHEQYF
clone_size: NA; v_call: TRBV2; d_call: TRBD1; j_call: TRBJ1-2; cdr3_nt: TGTGCCAGCCTTTACAGGGGTGGCTACACCTTC; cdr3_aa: CASLYRGGYTF
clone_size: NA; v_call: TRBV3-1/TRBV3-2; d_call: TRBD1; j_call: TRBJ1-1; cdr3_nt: TGTGCCAGCAGCCAAGATGGGGCCAGGGGGCGAAAGACTGAAGCTTTCTTT; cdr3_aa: CASSQDGARGRKTEAFF
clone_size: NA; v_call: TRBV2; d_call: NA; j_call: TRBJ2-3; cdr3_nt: TGTGCCAGCGTGAGACTAGGGACAGATACGCAGTATTTT; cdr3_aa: CASVRLGTDTQYF